The 18 T cell receptor beta chains listed next were all sequenced from one sample in a study of blood T cell repertoires in COVID-19. Libraries were prepared by immunoSEQ multiplex PCR; TCRdb keeps only in-frame clonotypes and omits some of them. The data hold some 150,000 clones, with approximately 80% observed a single time. Sequencing used peripheral blood. The receptors were sampled from a man aged 70 or older with acute or convalescent COVID-19.

The V call is TRBV5-1, the J call TRBJ2-2; possibly TRBD2 for D (5 bases). The length of the CDR3 is 15 residues. Germline V gives CDR1 SGHRS, CDR2 YFSETQ. Trimming took 4 bases from V and 5 from J, leaving 15 bases between them. The CDR3 nucleotides are TGCGCCAGCAGCGTATCGACCCCGGGAACCGGGGAGCTGTTTTTT. The encoded protein is CASSVSTPGTGELFF.

The chain couples TRBV5-4 to TRBJ1-6; maybe TRBD1 (6 bases). CDR1 SGHNT and CDR2 YYREEE come from the germline V gene (reference sequence). Deletions cut 0 bases from V and 5 bases from J, with 6 bases between. This CDR3 region has 14 residues. CDR3 sequence (DNA): TGTGCCAGCAGCTTGGGACAGGATAATTCACCCCTCCACTTT. Translation: CASSLGQDNSPLHF.

This sequence joins TRBV3-1 (or the pseudogene TRBV3-2) and TRBJ2-3, with D maybe TRBD1 (5 bases). Germline CDR1 is LGHDT and CDR2 is YNNKEL (reference sequence). Trimming shortened V by 4 bases and J by 2 bases, and 16 bases separated the two germline ends. This CDR3 region has 16 residues. CDR3 amino acids: CASSPTPGPDTDTQYF. Here the CDR3 DNA reads TGTGCCAGCAGCCCCACCCCAGGGCCCGACACAGATACGCAGTATTTT.

The rearrangement links TRBV30 to TRBJ2-5; 10 nucleotides match TRBD1. The CDR3 consists of 14 residues. V dropped 2 bases and J dropped 5; count of bases not matched to a gene: 5. Germline lookup yields CDR1 GTSNPN and CDR2 SVGIG (reference sequence). CDR3 in amino acids: CAWSRGQGIETQYF. The CDR3 DNA sequence: TGTGCCTGGAGTAGGGGACAGGGGATCGAGACCCAGTACTTC.

J is TRBJ2-1 and V is TRBV13; possible D gene TRBD2, 6 bases. Germline loops: CDR1 PRHDT, CDR2 FYEKMQ (reference sequence). This CDR3 region has 16 residues. V gave up 4 bases and J gave up 0 bases, with 13 bases separating them. The CDR3 DNA reads TGTGCCAGCAGCTCCCCCAGGGACTTCTCCTACAATGAGCAGTTCTTC. This sequence encodes CASSSPRDFSYNEQFF.

The chain joins TRBV27 to TRBJ2-3, with TRBD2 identical over 12 bases. The CDR3 length is 20 residues. The junction had 12 bases not matched to a gene; V was cut back by 2 bases and J by 0 bases. Germline-derived CDR1 and CDR2 are MNHEY and SMNVEV (reference sequence). CDR3 protein: CASSLKPSGRAGGSTDTQYF. The CDR3 nucleotides read TGTGCCAGCAGTTTAAAGCCTAGCGGGAGGGCCGGCGGAAGCACAGATACGCAGTATTTT.

The V call is TRBV19, the J call TRBJ1-5; 7 positions match TRBD1. Germline V CDR1 and CDR2: LNHDA, SQIVND (reference sequence). V was pared by 4 bases and J by 5 bases, with 5 bases of the junction left unmatched. The CDR3 spans 14 residues. In DNA form, the CDR3 reads TGTGCCAGTAGTAATGACAGGGAGCATCAGCCCCAGCATTTT. Protein sequence: CASSNDREHQPQHF.

This chain joins TRBV3-1 (or the pseudogene TRBV3-2) and TRBJ1-2, with 7 bases lining up with TRBD1. With V trimmed by 3 bases and J by 4 bases, 5 bases remained unmatched. Germline loops: CDR1 LGHDT, CDR2 YNNKEL (reference sequence). The length of the CDR3 is 14 residues. The DNA for the CDR3 is TGTGCCAGCAGCCAGGACGGGACAGCCTATGGCTACACCTTC. This translates into CASSQDGTAYGYTF.

This chain's CDR3 is CASIGVGQPQHF. The CDR3 DNA sequence: TGTGCCAGCATCGGGGTCGGGCAGCCCCAGCATTTT. This chain connects TRBV28 to TRBJ1-5; no clear D. Germline assignment: CDR1 MDHEN and CDR2 SYDVKM. The CDR3 spans 12 residues. V lost 7 bases to trimming and J lost 7 bases, with 11 bases between them.

V is TRBV19 and J is TRBJ2-4; the match to TRBD2 covers 11 bases. The CDR3 has 23 amino acids. CDR1 and CDR2 (germline): LNHDA, SQIVND (reference sequence). With 1 base clipped from V and 0 bases from J, the junction kept 20 bases outside the gene matches. DNA for the CDR3: TGTGCCAGTAGTATAGGCCGTCTACGGGGGACTAGCGGTGCCGGTTTAGCCAAAAACATTCAGTACTTC. It codes for CASSIGRLRGTSGAGLAKNIQYF.

CDR3 sequence: CASSYGQSSGYTF. In DNA form, the CDR3 reads TGTGCCAGCAGCTACGGACAGTCTAGTGGCTACACCTTC. The chain combines TRBV6-5 with TRBJ1-2; D might be TRBD1 (6 bases). Trimming took off 6 bases at V and 7 bases at J, with 15 bases between the two ends. Germline lookup yields CDR1 MNHEY and CDR2 SVGAGI. The length of the CDR3 is 13 residues.

The V call is TRBV27, the J call TRBJ1-5, with 10 bases lining up with TRBD1. With V trimmed by 3 bases and J by 2 bases, 1 base remained unmatched. This CDR3 contains 15 residues. Germline CDR1 reads MNHEY; CDR2 reads SMNVEV (reference sequence). Here the CDR3 reads CASSLGTGGNQPQHF. CDR3 DNA: TGTGCCAGCAGTTTGGGGACAGGGGGCAATCAGCCCCAGCATTTT.

The rearrangement joins TRBV7-6 to TRBJ2-2, with a tentative D call TRBD1 (5 bases). This CDR3 spans 14 amino acids. The ends were cut back, 5 bases at V and 1 base at J, with 8 bases in the middle. CDR1 and CDR2 from the germline V gene are SGHVS and FNYEAQ. The CDR3 loop is CASSLGQNTGELFF. The DNA of the CDR3 is TGTGCCAGCAGCCTGGGGCAGAACACCGGGGAGCTGTTTTTT.

The V gene is TRBV5-1, the J gene TRBJ2-2, with 8 nucleotides matching TRBD2. Germline V CDR1 and CDR2: SGHRS, YFSETQ. Trimming took 4 bases from V and 4 from J; bases not matched to a gene: 12. The CDR3 covers 17 residues. Here the CDR3 DNA reads TGCGCCAGCAGCGCCGCCGGACTAGCCCTATCCACCGGGGAGCTGTTTTTT. Encoded protein: CASSAAGLALSTGELFF.

V is TRBV4-2 and J is TRBJ1-2; 7 nucleotides agree with TRBD1. The CDR3 is 16 amino acids. Germline CDR1 LGHNA, CDR2 YNFKEQ. Losses at the gene ends were 1 base for V and 5 bases for J; bases not matched to a gene: 10. In DNA form, the CDR3 reads TGTGCCAGCAGCCAAGGATCGGGACAGACGGCGTATGGCTACACCTTC. It codes for CASSQGSGQTAYGYTF.

CDR3: CATSDFSTGGVGGYTF. The CDR3 DNA sequence: TGTGCCACCAGTGATTTCTCAACAGGGGGCGTTGGTGGCTACACCTTC. This sequence joins TRBV24-1 and TRBJ1-2; 9 positions match TRBD1. Germline CDR1 reads KGHDR; CDR2 reads SFDVKD. J lost 7 bases, V lost 1 base, and 9 bases had no gene match. The length of the CDR3 is 16 residues.

This clone appeared once. The rearrangement joins TRBV18 to TRBJ1-6; TRBD1 might be the D (6 bases). Between the trimmed V and J ends, which lost 5 bases and 7 bases, there was a span of 6 bases. The germline gives CDR1 KGHSH, CDR2 LQKENI. This CDR3 comprises 12 residues. The CDR3 sequence is CASSDRNSPLHF. In DNA form, the CDR3 reads TGTGCCAGCTCAGACAGGAATTCACCCCTCCACTTT.

V and J are TRBV7-6 and TRBJ2-7; TRBD2 matches at 11 bases. The CDR3 covers 17 residues. Germline V gene data show CDR1 as SGHVS and CDR2 as FNYEAQ. V lost 3 bases, J lost 0 bases, and 7 bases stayed unmatched. The CDR3 region has the DNA TGTGCCAGCAGCTTCGATGGGACTAGCGGAACCTCCTACGAGCAGTACTTC. It encodes CASSFDGTSGTSYEQYF.